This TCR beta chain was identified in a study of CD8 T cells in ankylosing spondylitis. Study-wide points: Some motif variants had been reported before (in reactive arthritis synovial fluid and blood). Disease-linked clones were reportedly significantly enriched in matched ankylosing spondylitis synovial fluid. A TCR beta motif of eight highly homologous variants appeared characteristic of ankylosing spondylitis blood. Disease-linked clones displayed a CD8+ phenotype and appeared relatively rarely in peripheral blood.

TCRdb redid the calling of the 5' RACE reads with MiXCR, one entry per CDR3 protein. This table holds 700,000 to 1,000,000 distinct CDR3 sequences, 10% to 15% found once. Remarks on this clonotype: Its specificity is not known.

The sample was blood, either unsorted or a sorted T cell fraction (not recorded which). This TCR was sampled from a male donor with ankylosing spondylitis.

CDR3 region: CATGNAGVYGYTF. The CDR3 nucleotides are TGTGCCACCGGTAATGCAGGGGTCTATGGCTACACCTTC. The genes are TRBV15 and TRBJ1-2; possibly TRBD1 for D (6 bases). The CDR3 spans 13 residues. V dropped 8 bases and J dropped 4 bases, with 14 bases sitting between them. CDR1 LNHNV and CDR2 YYDKDF come from the germline V gene (reference sequence).